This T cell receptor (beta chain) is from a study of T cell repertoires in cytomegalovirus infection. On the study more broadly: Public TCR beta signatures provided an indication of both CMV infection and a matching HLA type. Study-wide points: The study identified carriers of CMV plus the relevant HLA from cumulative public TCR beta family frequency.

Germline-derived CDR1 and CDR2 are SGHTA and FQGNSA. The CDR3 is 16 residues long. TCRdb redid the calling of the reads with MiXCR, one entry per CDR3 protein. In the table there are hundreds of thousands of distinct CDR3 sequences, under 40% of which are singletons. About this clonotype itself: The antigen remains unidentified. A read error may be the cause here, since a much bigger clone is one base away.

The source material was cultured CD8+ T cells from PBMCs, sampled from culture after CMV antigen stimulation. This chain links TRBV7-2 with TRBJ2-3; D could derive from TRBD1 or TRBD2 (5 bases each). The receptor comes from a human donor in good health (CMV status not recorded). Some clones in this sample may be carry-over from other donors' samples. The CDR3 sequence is CVSSLAQGSASDTQYF. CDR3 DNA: TGTGTCAGCAGCTTAGCTCAGGGTAGCGCGTCAGATACGCAGTATTTT.